Below are 19 T cell receptor beta chains sequenced from a single sample in a study of shared clonotypes between healthy human individuals. Produced via immunoSEQ multiplex PCR; TCRdb's table is partial and in-frame only. The sample contains about 980,000 clones, around 80% of which appear only once. The sample was memory CD4+ T cells sorted from blood. As to subset: CD45RA-negative fraction. The receptor source for this set is a man aged 18 to 35 in good health.

This chain joins TRBV5-1 and TRBJ1-1; D is ambiguous. The germline gives CDR1 SGHRS, CDR2 YFSETQ. Deletions cut 0 bases from V and 7 bases from J, with 13 bases between. CDR3 length: 14 amino acids. The CDR3 coding sequence is TGCGCCAGCAGCTTGGATGTGGTGGGCAATGAAGCTTTCTTT. Its protein product is CASSLDVVGNEAFF. The whole variable domain, remainder taken from reference TRBV5-1 and TRBJ1-1, is KAGVTQTPRYLIKTRGQQVTLSCSPISGHRSVSWYQQTPGQGLQFLFEYFSETQRNKGNFPGRFSGRQFSNSRSEMNVSTLELGDSALYLCASSLDVVGNEAFFGQGTRLTVV.

As regards this clone: Germline is not matched at one junction end, which may reflect a read error. The V and J genes are TRBV7-7 and TRBJ2-2; no clear D gene. Germline V gene data show CDR1 as SSHAT and CDR2 as FNYEAQ (reference sequence). This CDR3 region has 15 residues. The CDR3 nucleotides are TGTGCTAGCAGCTTAGGTGGTCGGGACACCGGGGAGCTGTTTTTT. It is translated as CASSLGGRDTGELFF.

The chain couples TRBV2 to TRBJ1-1; D is possibly TRBD1 (6 bases). The CDR3 extends over 13 amino acids. Trimming shortened V by 7 bases and J by 4 bases, and 13 bases separated the two germline ends. Germline V CDR1 and CDR2: SNHLY, FYNNEI. CDR3 residues: CASTQGWITEAFF. Here the CDR3 DNA reads TGTGCCAGCACTCAGGGGTGGATCACTGAAGCTTTCTTT.

This clone has a handful of counts. The rearrangement joins TRBV11-2 to TRBJ2-3, with TRBD2 matching over 12 bases. Germline V CDR1 and CDR2: SGHAT, FQNNGV. The CDR3 is made up of 16 amino acids. V trimming: 2 bases; J trimming: 6 bases; junction bases outside the gene matches: 6. CDR3: CASSLRLAGGRDTQYF. CDR3 sequence (DNA): TGTGCCAGCAGCTTACGGCTAGCGGGGGGGCGGGATACGCAGTATTTT.

This clone has a handful of counts. The J gene is TRBJ2-2, the V gene TRBV5-8; 7 bases map to TRBD1. CDR1 and CDR2 from the germline V gene are SGHTS and YDEGEE. V was clipped by 4 bases and J by 1 base; unmatched bases: 7. The CDR3 extends over 16 amino acids. The CDR3 loop reads CASSQGTAQNTGELFF. The CDR3 nucleotides are TGTGCCAGCAGCCAAGGGACAGCTCAGAACACCGGGGAGCTGTTTTTT.

The chain is built from TRBV5-8 and TRBJ2-3; D gene ambiguous. The V gene lost 4 bases and the J gene lost 4 bases, with 16 bases spanning the gap. Per the germline V gene, CDR1 is SGHTS and CDR2 is YDEGEE. CDR3 length: 15 amino acids. CDR3 sequence: CASSPTGSHSDTQYF. As DNA, the CDR3 is TGTGCCAGCAGCCCAACCGGCAGTCACTCAGATACGCAGTATTTT.

J is TRBJ2-7 and V is TRBV7-2; 9 bases map to TRBD1. CDR3 length: 15 amino acids. Per germline, CDR1 SGHTA and CDR2 FQGNSA. V lost 4 bases, J lost 2 bases, and 6 bases stayed unmatched. Here the CDR3 DNA reads TGTGCCAGCAGCTCACAGGGGGCGCTACCCTACGAGCAGTACTTC. It encodes CASSSQGALPYEQYF. Full variable domain (rest looked up from reference TRBV7-2 and TRBJ2-7): GAGVSQSPSNKVTEKGKDVELRCDPISGHTALYWYRQSLGQGLEFLIYFQGNSAPDKSGLPSDRFSAERTGGSVSTLTIQRTQQEDSAVYLCASSSQGALPYEQYFGPGTRLTVT.

V is TRBV6-1 and J is TRBJ2-1; 11 bases align to TRBD1. Unmatched junction bases numbered 5, after V lost 8 bases and J lost 5 bases. Looked up from germline, CDR1 is MNHNS and CDR2 is SASEGT. The CDR3 runs to 14 residues. The CDR3 here is CASEDRGQNNEQFF. CDR3 DNA: TGTGCCAGCGAGGACAGGGGGCAGAACAATGAGCAGTTCTTC.

The rearrangement links TRBV29-1 to TRBJ2-3; 10 bases agree with TRBD2. V was clipped by 1 base and J by 6 bases; unmatched bases: 13. Germline CDR1 SQVTM, CDR2 ANQGSEA. The CDR3 consists of 17 residues. Here the CDR3 DNA reads TGCAGCGTTGAAGGTTTGAGGAGCGGGGGGGCCGTGGATACGCAGTATTTT. Amino acid sequence: CSVEGLRSGGAVDTQYF.

The J gene is TRBJ1-2, the V gene TRBV30; 8 bases are a match to TRBD1. This CDR3 spans 16 amino acids. Trimming removed 3 bases from V and 5 bases from J; junction bases left unmatched: 14. CDR1 is GTSNPN and CDR2 is SVGIG in the germline V gene (reference sequence). The CDR3 protein is CAWRPRWTGPGYGYTF. DNA for the CDR3: TGTGCCTGGAGGCCGCGTTGGACAGGGCCGGGATATGGCTACACCTTC.

The chain links TRBV4-1 to TRBJ1-4; D uncertain. Trimming pared 0 bases from V and 1 base from J, leaving 9 bases between. The CDR3 spans 16 residues. CDR1 and CDR2 (germline): MGHRA, YSYEKL. CDR3 amino acids: CASSQDYEETNEKLFF. As DNA, the CDR3 is TGCGCCAGCAGCCAAGATTATGAGGAAACTAATGAAAAACTGTTTTTT.

This chain connects TRBV19 to TRBJ1-6; 9 bases are a match to TRBD1. Losses at the gene ends were 6 bases for V and 4 bases for J; bases not matched to a gene: 7. Germline V gene sequence: CDR1 LNHDA, CDR2 SQIVND (reference sequence). The CDR3 totals 16 residues. The CDR3 spells CASRPGQGMYNSPLHF. The CDR3 DNA sequence: TGTGCCAGTAGACCAGGACAGGGGATGTATAATTCACCCCTCCACTTT.

This clone was recorded only once. This chain uses TRBV18 with TRBJ2-3; D tentatively reads TRBD1 or TRBD2 (5 bases each). V lost 0 bases, J lost 4 bases, and 11 bases lay in between. This CDR3 region has 15 residues. Germline V gene sequence: CDR1 KGHSH, CDR2 LQKENI. CDR3 bases: TGTGCCAGCTCACCACCAGGGGACGGATCAGATACGCAGTATTTT. Translated: CASSPPGDGSDTQYF.

This clone was detected only once. The chain links TRBV5-1 to TRBJ2-7, with TRBD1 matching over 8 bases. CDR3 length: 14 residues. In germline, CDR1 is SGHRS, CDR2 YFSETQ. Trimming cost V 2 bases and J 3 bases; bases outside gene matches: 4. The CDR3 here is CASSFGQGVYEQYF. The CDR3 nucleotides are TGCGCCAGCAGCTTTGGACAGGGCGTCTACGAGCAGTACTTC. Based on the CDR3 plus reference TRBV5-1 and TRBJ2-7, the full variable domain is KAGVTQTPRYLIKTRGQQVTLSCSPISGHRSVSWYQQTPGQGLQFLFEYFSETQRNKGNFPGRFSGRQFSNSRSEMNVSTLELGDSALYLCASSFGQGVYEQYFGPGTRLTVT.

The chain combines TRBV11-3 with TRBJ2-1, with D possibly being TRBD2 (5 bases). There are 13 residues in the CDR3. Trimming took off 5 bases at V and 4 bases at J, with 9 bases between the two ends. Germline CDR1 and CDR2: SGHNT and YENEEA. CDR3 bases: TGTGCCAGCAGCCCCGGCGGGTACAATGAGCAGTTCTTC. It codes for CASSPGGYNEQFF.

The genes are TRBV5-1 and TRBJ1-1, with D possibly matching TRBD1 (5 bases). CDR3 size: 15 residues. Trimming stripped 0 bases from V and 2 bases from J, with 11 bases between. Looked up from germline, CDR1 is SGHRS and CDR2 is YFSETQ. CDR3 nucleotides: TGCGCCAGCAGCTTGGGGACATTTTCTAACACTGAAGCTTTCTTT. Translating gives CASSLGTFSNTEAFF.

The chain recombines TRBV29-1 with TRBJ2-7; TRBD1 aligns across 9 bases. The CDR3 sequence is 14 residues long. V gave up 4 bases and J gave up 3 bases; unmatched junction bases: 7. The germline V gene encodes CDR1 SQVTM and CDR2 ANQGSEA. The CDR3 here is CSVARDRAGYEQYF. As DNA, the CDR3 is TGCAGCGTTGCCCGGGACAGGGCGGGCTACGAGCAGTACTTC.

This chain links TRBV19 with TRBJ2-7; D tentatively fits TRBD1 or TRBD2 (5 bases each). Trimming pared 3 bases from V and 5 bases from J, leaving 14 bases between. This CDR3 spans 14 amino acids. CDR1 is LNHDA, CDR2 SQIVND, per germline (reference sequence). CDR3 amino acids: CASSIKTTGHEQYF. Written as DNA, the CDR3 is TGTGCCAGTAGTATCAAGACGACGGGGCACGAGCAGTACTTC.

Of note for this clone: The same CDR3 arises from other DNA sequences in this sample as well. This chain connects TRBV7-9 to TRBJ1-2, with D possibly TRBD1 on 5 matching bases. The CDR3 sequence is 13 residues long. The germline gives CDR1 SEHNR, CDR2 FQNEAQ (reference sequence). V lost 1 base and J 8 bases, leaving 11 bases between the germline ends. Here the CDR3 DNA reads TGTGCCAGCAGCTTAGATGGGGGTGACGGCTACACCTTC. It specifies CASSLDGGDGYTF.